This TCR beta chain was documented in a study of Ad26.COV2.S vaccination and SARS-CoV-2 variants. Here immunoSEQ multiplex PCR was the method, and the copy in TCRdb shows in-frame clones only, minus some. In the table there are about 680,000 clones, roughly 90% of which are singletons. Treatment denoted: 15 to 20 received Ad26.COV2.S at low or high dose, single or two shots; 5 received placebo; per-sample allocation not given. Samples analyzed were those drawn on day 63 after the first vaccine or placebo injection. Specimen: peripheral blood, collected in a trial of Ad26.COV2.S vaccine versus placebo. This TCR derives from a person between 18 and 65 years old who received the Ad26.COV2.S COVID-19 vaccine or a placebo.

The CDR3 region has the DNA TGTGCCAGCCTAAATAGCAATCAGCCCCAGCATTTT. Amino acid sequence: CASLNSNQPQHF. The chain has TRBV28 and TRBJ1-5; no firm D call. The germline CDR1 and CDR2 sequences are MDHEN and SYDVKM. V was pared by 8 bases and J by 0 bases, with 5 bases between. The CDR3 is made up of 12 amino acids.